These T cell receptor beta chains were read from a single sample in a study of beta chain features in type 1 diabetes. TCRdb keeps only in-frame clones here, not all; method: immunoSEQ multiplex PCR. The top ten hold 0.045% to 0.05% of the sample, which has under 550,000 clones, approximately 10% seen once. What was sequenced was naive CD4+ T cells from blood. These receptors were taken from a woman between 18 and 29 years old in good health. The CDR3 runs from the conserved cysteine through the conserved F or W. Each record gives: clone size, CDR3 length, J gene, V gene, D gene, CDR3 protein, CDR3 DNA. The D gene is left open where the match is weak. Expanded clones get a size class; other rows say once, few or many, or leave the size out.

abundance: few; len: 11; j_gene: TRBJ2-2; v_gene: TRBV28; d_gene: .; CDR3aa: CASSLTGELFF; CDR3nt: TGTGCCAGCAGTCTCACCGGGGAGCTGTTTTTT
abundance: few; len: 14; j_gene: TRBJ1-3; v_gene: TRBV29-1; d_gene: .; CDR3aa: CSVVVGGTGNTIYF; CDR3nt: TGCAGCGTTGTGGTAGGGGGAACTGGAAACACCATATATTTT
abundance: .; len: 13; j_gene: TRBJ2-7; v_gene: TRBV30; d_gene: .; CDR3aa: CAWRPGVVREQYF; CDR3nt: TGTGCCTGGCGGCCCGGAGTGGTGAGAGAGCAGTACTTC
abundance: .; len: 11; j_gene: TRBJ1-6; v_gene: TRBV25-1; d_gene: .; CDR3aa: CASSSGTALHF; CDR3nt: TGTGCCAGTAGCTCGGGAACAGCCCTCCACTTT
abundance: few; len: 18; j_gene: TRBJ1-2; v_gene: TRBV18; d_gene: .; CDR3aa: CASSPKGYGGKTDYGYTF; CDR3nt: TGTGCCAGCTCACCGAAGGGCTACGGAGGGAAGACTGACTATGGCTACACCTTC
abundance: .; len: 16; j_gene: TRBJ2-3; v_gene: TRBV6-1; d_gene: TRBD2; CDR3aa: CASSEHTRGGTDTQYF; CDR3nt: TGTGCCAGCAGTGAACATACGCGGGGGGGCACAGATACGCAGTATTTT
abundance: few; len: 11; j_gene: TRBJ1-1; v_gene: TRBV29-1; d_gene: TRBD1; CDR3aa: CSVGQATEAFF; CDR3nt: TGCAGCGTCGGACAGGCGACTGAAGCTTTCTTT
abundance: .; len: 11; j_gene: TRBJ2-5; v_gene: TRBV20-1; d_gene: .; CDR3aa: CSASRWETQYF; CDR3nt: TGCAGTGCTAGCAGATGGGAGACCCAGTACTTC
abundance: few; len: 15; j_gene: TRBJ2-7; v_gene: TRBV19; d_gene: TRBD2; CDR3aa: CASSILASGRREQYF; CDR3nt: TGTGCCAGTAGTATACTGGCTAGCGGAAGACGGGAGCAGTACTTC
abundance: many; len: 12; j_gene: TRBJ1-2; v_gene: TRBV29-1; d_gene: .; CDR3aa: CSVASQTLGYTF; CDR3nt: TGCAGCGTTGCGAGCCAAACCTTGGGCTACACCTTC
abundance: few; len: 11; j_gene: TRBJ2-7; v_gene: TRBV13; d_gene: .; CDR3aa: CASSSDHEQYF; CDR3nt: TGTGCCAGCAGCTCCGACCACGAGCAGTACTTC
abundance: .; len: 14; j_gene: TRBJ2-4; v_gene: TRBV4-3; d_gene: .; CDR3aa: CASRAELAKNIQYF; CDR3nt: TGCGCCAGCAGAGCAGAACTAGCCAAAAACATTCAGTACTTC
abundance: .; len: 13; j_gene: TRBJ2-3; v_gene: TRBV29-1; d_gene: .; CDR3aa: CSLIAPPLDTQYF; CDR3nt: TGCAGCCTCATAGCGCCCCCTCTTGATACGCAGTATTTT
abundance: .; len: 13; j_gene: TRBJ1-2; v_gene: TRBV29-1; d_gene: .; CDR3aa: CSVRGRFIDGYTF; CDR3nt: TGCAGCGTGAGGGGCAGGTTTATCGATGGCTACACCTTC
abundance: .; len: 11; j_gene: TRBJ2-3; v_gene: TRBV20-1; d_gene: .; CDR3aa: CSASAGHTQYF; CDR3nt: TGCAGTGCTAGCGCGGGCCATACGCAGTATTTT
abundance: .; len: 15; j_gene: TRBJ2-3; v_gene: TRBV7-6; d_gene: TRBD1; CDR3aa: CASSPRQGRPDTQYF; CDR3nt: TGTGCCAGCAGCCCAAGACAGGGACGGCCAGATACGCAGTATTTT
abundance: many; len: 12; j_gene: TRBJ1-1; v_gene: TRBV30; d_gene: .; CDR3aa: CAWSPQGTEAFF; CDR3nt: TGTGCCTGGAGCCCACAGGGCACTGAAGCTTTCTTT
abundance: .; len: 16; j_gene: TRBJ2-1; v_gene: TRBV5-1; d_gene: TRBD2; CDR3aa: CASSAGGPTTLNEQFF; CDR3nt: TGCGCCAGCAGCGCGGGAGGGCCTACTACCCTCAATGAGCAGTTCTTC
abundance: .; len: 14; j_gene: TRBJ2-1; v_gene: TRBV18; d_gene: .; CDR3aa: CASSPTVSYNEQFF; CDR3nt: TGTGCCAGCTCACCGACGGTCTCCTACAATGAGCAGTTCTTC
abundance: .; len: 15; j_gene: TRBJ2-1; v_gene: TRBV7-9; d_gene: .; CDR3aa: CASSLSGSSYNEQFF; CDR3nt: TGTGCCAGCAGCTTATCTGGAAGCTCCTACAATGAGCAGTTCTTC
abundance: few; len: 13; j_gene: TRBJ1-2; v_gene: TRBV29-1; d_gene: .; CDR3aa: CSVVLPEPYGYTF; CDR3nt: TGCAGCGTTGTTCTACCAGAGCCCTATGGCTACACCTTC
abundance: .; len: 14; j_gene: TRBJ2-7; v_gene: TRBV5-1; d_gene: .; CDR3aa: CASSLGTLLGEQYF; CDR3nt: TGCGCCAGCAGCTTGGGGACTCTCTTGGGGGAGCAGTACTTC
abundance: few; len: 16; j_gene: TRBJ2-5; v_gene: TRBV7-2; d_gene: TRBD2; CDR3aa: CASSLVAGGRVETQYF; CDR3nt: TGTGCCAGCAGCTTAGTTGCGGGGGGGCGCGTTGAGACCCAGTACTTC
abundance: few; len: 15; j_gene: TRBJ2-1; v_gene: TRBV5-1; d_gene: .; CDR3aa: CASSLNGNTYNEQFF; CDR3nt: TGCGCCAGCAGCTTGAACGGAAATACCTACAATGAGCAGTTCTTC
abundance: few; len: 13; j_gene: TRBJ2-5; v_gene: TRBV7-9; d_gene: .; CDR3aa: CASRPSGGVTQYF; CDR3nt: TGTGCCAGCAGACCCAGCGGTGGGGTGACCCAGTACTTC
abundance: .; len: 17; j_gene: TRBJ2-1; v_gene: TRBV5-1; d_gene: TRBD2; CDR3aa: CASSLAKIAGGFNEQFF; CDR3nt: TGCGCCAGCAGCTTGGCCAAAATAGCGGGAGGTTTCAATGAGCAGTTCTTC
abundance: few; len: 11; j_gene: TRBJ2-7; v_gene: TRBV18; d_gene: .; CDR3aa: CASSPKNEQYF; CDR3nt: TGTGCCAGCTCACCAAAGAACGAGCAGTACTTC
abundance: few; len: 15; j_gene: TRBJ2-3; v_gene: TRBV9; d_gene: TRBD2; CDR3aa: CASSVTSGKWDTQYF; CDR3nt: TGTGCCAGCAGCGTCACTAGCGGGAAGTGGGATACGCAGTATTTT
abundance: .; len: 14; j_gene: TRBJ2-7; v_gene: TRBV7-9; d_gene: TRBD1; CDR3aa: CASSSWTGYYEQYF; CDR3nt: TGTGCCAGCAGCTCCTGGACAGGGTACTACGAGCAGTACTTC
abundance: few; len: 16; j_gene: TRBJ1-5; v_gene: TRBV28; d_gene: TRBD1; CDR3aa: CASSTFGQGANQPQHF; CDR3nt: TGTGCCAGCAGTACATTTGGACAGGGGGCCAATCAGCCCCAGCATTTT
abundance: .; len: 14; j_gene: TRBJ2-5; v_gene: TRBV6-1; d_gene: TRBD2; CDR3aa: CASSVTSGKETQYF; CDR3nt: TGTGCCAGCAGTGTGACTAGCGGTAAAGAGACCCAGTACTTC
abundance: .; len: 13; j_gene: TRBJ2-4; v_gene: TRBV21-1; d_gene: .; CDR3aa: CASRVGRGNIQYF; CDR3nt: .
abundance: .; len: 14; j_gene: TRBJ2-5; v_gene: TRBV5-4; d_gene: TRBD1; CDR3aa: CASSVGTVQETQYF; CDR3nt: TGTGCCAGCAGCGTAGGGACAGTGCAAGAGACCCAGTACTTC
abundance: few; len: 13; j_gene: TRBJ1-5; v_gene: TRBV7-2; d_gene: .; CDR3aa: CASSLVNNQPQHF; CDR3nt: TGTGCCAGCAGCTTAGTTAATAATCAGCCCCAGCATTTT
abundance: .; len: 13; j_gene: TRBJ1-1; v_gene: TRBV29-1; d_gene: .; CDR3aa: CSGGRGPGTEAFF; CDR3nt: TGCAGTGGAGGGCGGGGGCCTGGAACTGAAGCTTTCTTT
abundance: few; len: 15; j_gene: TRBJ2-7; v_gene: TRBV4-3; d_gene: .; CDR3aa: CASSQDSRSSYEQYF; CDR3nt: TGCGCCAGCAGCCAAGATTCCAGGAGCTCCTACGAGCAGTACTTC
abundance: few; len: 15; j_gene: TRBJ1-3; v_gene: TRBV19; d_gene: .; CDR3aa: CASSIQMSSGNTIYF; CDR3nt: TGTGCCAGTAGTATCCAGATGAGCTCTGGAAACACCATATATTTT
abundance: few; len: 11; j_gene: TRBJ1-2; v_gene: TRBV30; d_gene: .; CDR3aa: CALQRVGGYTF; CDR3nt: TGTGCCCTCCAGAGGGTAGGTGGCTACACCTTC
abundance: .; len: 15; j_gene: TRBJ1-4; v_gene: TRBV5-1; d_gene: TRBD1; CDR3aa: CASSILTGGHEKLFF; CDR3nt: TGCGCCAGCAGCATATTAACAGGGGGACATGAAAAACTGTTTTTT
abundance: .; len: 14; j_gene: TRBJ2-3; v_gene: TRBV5-6; d_gene: .; CDR3aa: CASRLDRATDTQYF; CDR3nt: TGTGCCAGCAGGCTGGACAGAGCCACAGATACGCAGTATTTT
abundance: .; len: 14; j_gene: TRBJ2-7; v_gene: TRBV7-2; d_gene: .; CDR3aa: CASSLILPVPEQYF; CDR3nt: TGTGCCAGCAGCCTAATATTACCTGTCCCCGAGCAGTACTTC
abundance: few; len: 12; j_gene: TRBJ2-1; v_gene: TRBV28; d_gene: .; CDR3aa: CASSSSDIEQFF; CDR3nt: TGTGCCAGCAGTTCCTCGGACATTGAGCAGTTCTTC
abundance: .; len: 12; j_gene: TRBJ2-6; v_gene: TRBV2; d_gene: .; CDR3aa: CARSSGANVLTF; CDR3nt: TGTGCCAGGTCCTCTGGGGCCAACGTCCTGACTTTC
abundance: .; len: 15; j_gene: TRBJ2-7; v_gene: TRBV6-5; d_gene: .; CDR3aa: CASSYSTWETYEQYF; CDR3nt: TGTGCCAGCAGTTACTCGACCTGGGAAACCTACGAGCAGTACTTC
abundance: few; len: 12; j_gene: TRBJ2-3; v_gene: TRBV7-9; d_gene: TRBD1; CDR3aa: CASGKQGNTQYF; CDR3nt: TGTGCCAGCGGGAAACAGGGGAATACGCAGTATTTT
abundance: .; len: 14; j_gene: TRBJ2-1; v_gene: TRBV7-2; d_gene: TRBD2; CDR3aa: CASSFRTSVDEQFF; CDR3nt: TGTGCCAGCAGCTTCAGGACTAGCGTAGATGAGCAGTTCTTC
abundance: .; len: 15; j_gene: TRBJ2-5; v_gene: TRBV7-2; d_gene: TRBD2; CDR3aa: CASEGLAGGLETQYF; CDR3nt: TGTGCCAGCGAGGGACTAGCGGGAGGTTTAGAGACCCAGTACTTC
abundance: .; len: 13; j_gene: TRBJ2-3; v_gene: TRBV9; d_gene: .; CDR3aa: CASSVTSTDTQYF; CDR3nt: TGTGCCAGCAGCGTTACTAGCACAGATACGCAGTATTTT
abundance: .; len: 15; j_gene: TRBJ2-4; v_gene: TRBV18; d_gene: .; CDR3aa: CASSPVSLAKNIQYF; CDR3nt: TGTGCCAGCTCACCAGTCAGTTTAGCCAAAAACATTCAGTACTTC
abundance: .; len: 16; j_gene: TRBJ2-1; v_gene: TRBV11-2; d_gene: .; CDR3aa: CASSRVAGSSYNEQFF; CDR3nt: TGTGCCAGCAGCAGAGTGGCGGGGAGCTCCTACAATGAGCAGTTCTTC
abundance: few; len: 13; j_gene: TRBJ1-1; v_gene: TRBV6-6; d_gene: .; CDR3aa: CASSYRGNTEAFF; CDR3nt: TGTGCCAGCAGTTATCGGGGGAACACTGAAGCTTTCTTT
abundance: .; len: 15; j_gene: TRBJ2-3; v_gene: TRBV19; d_gene: .; CDR3aa: CASSGPGRGTDTQYF; CDR3nt: TGTGCCAGTAGTGGTCCAGGGCGGGGCACAGATACGCAGTATTTT
abundance: few; len: 16; j_gene: TRBJ2-1; v_gene: TRBV5-4; d_gene: TRBD1; CDR3aa: CASSFEPQGAFNEQFF; CDR3nt: TGTGCCAGCAGCTTCGAGCCCCAGGGGGCTTTTAATGAGCAGTTCTTC
abundance: .; len: 11; j_gene: TRBJ1-1; v_gene: TRBV20-1; d_gene: .; CDR3aa: CSAKSGTEAFF; CDR3nt: TGCAGTGCTAAATCAGGGACTGAAGCTTTCTTT
abundance: .; len: 14; j_gene: TRBJ1-2; v_gene: TRBV25-1; d_gene: TRBD1; CDR3aa: CASSGWRDRVGYTF; CDR3nt: TGTGCCAGCAGTGGGTGGCGAGACAGGGTTGGCTACACCTTC
abundance: .; len: 12; j_gene: TRBJ2-3; v_gene: TRBV4-3; d_gene: TRBD2; CDR3aa: CASSLAGDTQYF; CDR3nt: TGCGCCAGCAGCCTAGCGGGAGATACGCAGTATTTT
abundance: .; len: 13; j_gene: TRBJ2-3; v_gene: TRBV7-2; d_gene: .; CDR3aa: CASSLQVSDTQYF; CDR3nt: TGTGCCAGCAGCTTACAAGTGTCAGATACGCAGTATTTT
abundance: .; len: 15; j_gene: TRBJ2-2; v_gene: TRBV29-1; d_gene: TRBD1; CDR3aa: CSVENRGRGTGELFF; CDR3nt: TGCAGCGTTGAAAACAGGGGGCGAGGCACCGGGGAGCTGTTTTTT
abundance: .; len: 13; j_gene: TRBJ2-3; v_gene: TRBV5-1; d_gene: .; CDR3aa: CASSNNRADTQYF; CDR3nt: TGCGCCAGCAGCAACAACAGGGCAGATACGCAGTATTTT